A selection of T cell receptor beta chains follows, all from one sample in a study of T cell repertoires in cytomegalovirus infection. Via MiXCR, TCRdb re-called the reads, giving one row per CDR3 protein. The sample has roughly 500,000 distinct CDR3 sequences, about 33% seen once. Their target antigens are unknown. The sequencing here drew on cultured PBMCs, taken from culture after CMV antigen stimulation. The receptors come from a human donor in good health (CMV status not recorded). Some clones in this sample may be carry-over from other donors' samples. Each CDR3 is given with its conserved first and last residue. A D gene is named only where the DNA matches it firmly. The size field is filled for only some rows; it gives once, few, many or a size class.

j_gene	abundance	d_gene	v_gene	CDR3aa	CDR3nt
TRBJ2-1	-	-	TRBV7-2	CASSPRRLWGEQFF	TGTGCCAGCAGCCCCCGCCGCCTTTGGGGTGAGCAGTTCTTC
TRBJ2-3	-	-	TRBV6-2/TRBV6-3	CASSYSVDWQGPTDTQYF	TGTGCCAGCAGTTACTCGGTAGACTGGCAGGGGCCCACAGATACGCAGTATTTT
TRBJ2-5	-	-	TRBV7-9	CASSLVDQRETQYF	TGTGCCAGCAGCTTAGTCGACCAGCGGGAGACCCAGTACTTC
TRBJ2-7	-	-	TRBV12-3/TRBV12-4	CASSFHGSYEQYF	TGTGCCAGCAGTTTCCACGGTTCATACGAGCAGTACTTC
TRBJ2-2	few	-	TRBV4-3	CASSQDFTGWTGELFF	TGCGCCAGCAGCCAAGATTTTACGGGTTGGACCGGGGAGCTGTTTTTT
TRBJ1-5	-	-	TRBV30	CAWSVGSGDQPQHF	TGTGCCTGGAGTGTAGGGTCAGGGGATCAGCCCCAGCATTTT
TRBJ2-5	many	TRBD2	TRBV7-2	CASSYSSGRAQETQYF	TGTGCCAGCAGCTATTCTAGCGGGAGGGCCCAAGAGACCCAGTACTTC
TRBJ1-6	-	-	TRBV7-2	CDSSPRGPNSPLHF	TGTGACAGCAGCCCCAGAGGACCTAATTCACCCCTCCACTTT
TRBJ1-1	few	-	TRBV18	CASSQPNTEAFF	TGTGCCAGCTCACAGCCGAACACTGAAGCTTTCTTT
TRBJ2-5	-	TRBD2	TRBV7-8	CASSHKRLAGRGETQYF	TGTGCCAGCAGCCATAAACGACTAGCGGGGAGGGGAGAGACCCAGTACTTC
TRBJ1-5	few	TRBD1	TRBV7-2	CASSPTGVSNQPQHF	TGTGCCAGCAGCCCGACAGGGGTGAGCAATCAGCCCCAGCATTTT
TRBJ2-5	-	TRBD1	TRBV18	CASSPLRGQGGTETQYF	TGTGCCAGCTCACCACTAAGAGGACAGGGGGGAACGGAGACCCAGTACTTC
TRBJ2-2	few	TRBD2	TRBV12-3/TRBV12-4	CASRLAGGPTGELFF	TGTGCCAGCAGGCTAGCGGGAGGCCCCACCGGGGAGCTGTTTTTT
TRBJ2-7	-	-	TRBV28	CASSPPRRGEQYF	TGTGCCAGCAGTCCCCCTCGGCGGGGAGAGCAGTACTTC
TRBJ1-5	-	-	TRBV7-9	CASSPIGAGDDQPQHF	TGTGCCAGCAGCCCTATAGGGGCAGGGGATGATCAGCCCCAGCATTTT
TRBJ2-7	few	-	TRBV6-2/TRBV6-3	CASSYAGEQYF	TGTGCCAGCAGTTACGCGGGCGAGCAGTACTTC
TRBJ2-5	few	-	TRBV7-2	CASSLTPGSRETQYF	TGTGCCAGCAGCCTTACCCCGGGTTCACGGGAGACCCAGTACTTC
TRBJ1-3	-	-	TRBV19	CASSIIYPSSGNTIYF	TGTGCCAGTAGTATTATCTACCCGAGCTCTGGAAACACCATATATTTT
TRBJ1-1	-	TRBD1	TRBV5-1	CASSFRQGAPDTEAFF	TGCGCCAGCAGCTTTAGACAGGGGGCTCCTGACACTGAAGCTTTCTTT
TRBJ2-1	-	TRBD2	TRBV12-3/TRBV12-4	CASSITSGSPYNEQFF	TGTGCCAGCAGTATTACTAGCGGGAGCCCCTACAATGAGCAGTTCTTC
TRBJ2-2	few	-	TRBV7-9	CASSNREGELFF	TGTGCCAGCAGCAACAGGGAAGGGGAGCTGTTTTTT
TRBJ2-3	many	-	TRBV7-9	CASSLVQSGTDTQYF	TGTGCCAGCAGCTTAGTACAGAGCGGCACAGATACGCAGTATTTT
TRBJ2-7	-	-	TRBV7-2	CASSFAGGGSYEQYF	TGTGCCAGCAGCTTTGCCGGAGGGGGCTCCTACGAGCAGTACTTC
TRBJ2-1	-	TRBD2	TRBV7-6	CASSSRGLASYNEQFF	TGTGCCAGCAGTTCAAGGGGACTAGCGAGTTACAATGAGCAGTTCTTC
TRBJ1-5	few	-	TRBV19	CASSILGGSNQPQHF	TGTGCCAGTAGTATATTGGGCGGTAGCAATCAGCCCCAGCATTTT
TRBJ2-7	few	TRBD2	TRBV28	CASTKLAGGPYEQYF	TGTGCCAGCACTAAACTAGCGGGAGGGCCCTACGAGCAGTACTTC
TRBJ2-1	-	TRBD1	TRBV7-3	CASSPGTGGGYEQFF	TGTGCCAGCAGCCCTGGCACAGGGGGCGGATATGAGCAGTTCTTC
TRBJ2-4	few	TRBD1	TRBV30	CAWSVWTGRNIQYF	TGTGCCTGGAGTGTGTGGACAGGGCGAAACATTCAGTACTTC
TRBJ1-5	-	-	TRBV28	CASSLWFQGDMPQHF	TGTGCCAGCAGTTTATGGTTCCAGGGCGATATGCCCCAGCATTTT
TRBJ1-2	-	-	TRBV3-1	CASSPGLDRSYGYTF	TGTGCCAGCAGCCCAGGCCTAGACAGGAGCTATGGCTACACCTTC
TRBJ1-1	-	-	TRBV7-4	CASSSAPTEAFF	TGTGCCAGCAGCTCGGCCCCCACTGAAGCTTTCTTT
TRBJ2-1	few	-	TRBV6-6	CASSPFGSSYNEQFF	TGTGCCAGCAGTCCCTTCGGTAGCTCCTACAATGAGCAGTTCTTC
TRBJ1-6	-	-	TRBV28	CASSVPGRLNSPLHF	TGTGCCAGCAGTGTACCGGGCCGATTAAATTCACCCCTCCACTTT
TRBJ2-1	-	-	TRBV27	CASSLLGAGSSYNEQFF	TGTGCCAGCAGTTTATTGGGCGCGGGGAGCTCCTACAATGAGCAGTTCTTC
TRBJ2-7	-	-	TRBV27	CASSLSPVTYEQYF	TGTGCCAGCAGTTTATCGCCCGTAACCTACGAGCAGTACTTC
TRBJ2-3	-	TRBD2	TRBV7-2	CASSLEARGLAGDTQYF	TGTGCCAGCAGCTTAGAGGCCAGGGGACTAGCGGGAGATACGCAGTATTTT